The rows below give T cell receptor beta chains drawn from one sample of a study of blood T cells in healthy people across ages. Via MiXCR, TCRdb re-called the 5' RACE reads, giving one row per CDR3 protein. The sample holds about 800,000 distinct CDR3 sequences, roughly 60% seen once. The source material was blood. These TCRs come from a man aged 30 to 45 in good health. CDR3s include the opening cysteine and the closing phenylalanine or tryptophan. Each record gives: V gene, D gene, clone size, J gene, CDR3 DNA, CDR3 protein. The D gene is left open where the match is weak. The listing skips clone size in some rows; elsewhere it reads once, few, many or a size class.

TRBV27	NA	many	TRBJ1-2	TGTGCCAGCAGTTTACAGGGGCCTTATGGCTACACCTTC	CASSLQGPYGYTF
TRBV20-1	NA	NA	TRBJ2-1	TGCAGTGTTCCACGAGGGGCGCAGTTCTTC	CSVPRGAQFF
TRBV28	TRBD2	NA	TRBJ2-7	TGTGCCAGCAGTTCGCAGCGGGAGATTTCCTACGAGCAGTACTTC	CASSSQREISYEQYF
TRBV13	TRBD2	NA	TRBJ2-1	TGTGCCAGCAGCTTCTGGGAGGGCAATGAGCAGTTCTTC	CASSFWEGNEQFF
TRBV3-1	NA	NA	TRBJ2-7	TGTGCCAGCAGTCACCAGTTGTACGAGCAGTACTTC	CASSHQLYEQYF
TRBV9	TRBD2	NA	TRBJ2-3	TGTGCCAGCAGCTCAACCATAGCGGGAGGAGCAGATACGCAGTATTTT	CASSSTIAGGADTQYF
TRBV4-3	NA	once	TRBJ1-2	TGCGCCAGCAGCCAAGATGCCGGTAACTATGGCTACACCTTC	CASSQDAGNYGYTF
TRBV20-1	NA	NA	TRBJ2-1	TGCAGCGGGGGTGGTTACAATGAGCAGTTCTTC	CSGGGYNEQFF
TRBV29-1	TRBD1	NA	TRBJ2-7	TGCAGCGTCCTTACAGGGGGTTTCGACGAGCAGTACTTC	CSVLTGGFDEQYF
TRBV25-1	NA	NA	TRBJ1-6	TGTGCATCCGGGGGACATTATAATTCACCCCTCCACTTT	CASGGHYNSPLHF